Following are 30 T cell receptor beta chains from one sample sequenced in a study of cytomegalovirus exposure and HLA in healthy donors (dated 2017 in TCRdb). The receptor library was made with the immunoSEQ multiplex PCR assay. The multiplex PCR relied on a mix of 60 forward primers for TCR Vbeta segments and 13 reverse primers for TCR Jbeta segments. Here the immuneACCESS table is served through TCRdb, limited to in-frame sequences with V and J called. Missing clones are a known gap in these copies; in checked studies unresolved V genes cover under half, and the rest lacks a known reason. The sample table on file contains about 70,000 clones. The top ten hold 2% to 3% of the sample. The sample taken for sequencing was PBMCs. Receptors were obtained from a female donor in good health and CMV-seropositive.

This chain connects TRBV4-1 to TRBJ1-6, with D tentatively TRBD1 (5 bases). The CDR3 sequence is 16 residues long. The V gene lost 2 bases and the J gene lost 6 bases, with 14 bases spanning the gap. From germline, CDR1 is MGHRA and CDR2 YSYEKL. For the CDR3, the DNA is TGCGCCAGCAGCCAAAGGGCGGGGCAGGGTAATTCACCCCTCCACTTT. It codes for CASSQRAGQGNSPLHF.

The chain is built from TRBV6-5 and TRBJ1-2, with D possibly TRBD1 on 5 matching bases. Trimming cost V 5 bases and J 0 bases, with 10 bases left between them. CDR3 size: 14 residues. Germline assignment: CDR1 MNHEY and CDR2 SVGAGI. The CDR3 DNA reads TGTGCCAGCAGTCCTCAGGGATCTAACTATGGCTACACCTTC. It is translated as CASSPQGSNYGYTF.

The gene calls are TRBV6-6 and TRBJ1-2, with 8 bases lining up with TRBD1. V lost 5 bases, J lost 7 bases, and 9 bases stayed unmatched. Germline CDR1 MNHNY, CDR2 SVGAGI (reference sequence). The CDR3 is 14 residues long. CDR3 protein: CASSTPTGAIGYTF. For the CDR3, the DNA is TGTGCCAGCAGTACCCCGACAGGGGCTATTGGCTACACCTTC.

The chain employs TRBV6-5 and TRBJ1-1; TRBD1 agrees at 11 bases. The junction had 4 bases not matched to a gene; V was cut back by 6 bases and J by 4 bases. The CDR3 is 14 residues long. From germline, CDR1 is MNHEY and CDR2 SVGAGI. The CDR3 sequence: CASRIGTGGTEAFF. Written as DNA, the CDR3 is TGTGCCAGCAGAATCGGGACAGGGGGCACTGAAGCTTTCTTT.

The CDR3 loop is CASSPIARGLNTEAFF. In DNA form, the CDR3 reads TGTGCCAGCTCACCAATAGCCAGGGGCCTGAACACTGAAGCTTTCTTT. The chain has TRBV18 and TRBJ1-1; D is perhaps TRBD1 (6 bases). This CDR3 contains 16 residues. The ends were cut back, 2 bases at V and 0 bases at J, with 13 bases in the middle. Looked up from germline, CDR1 is KGHSH and CDR2 is LQKENI.

The chain links TRBV9 to TRBJ1-1; 7 nucleotides agree with TRBD1. Trimming took 3 bases from V and 0 from J; bases not matched to a gene: 2. The CDR3 consists of 14 residues. The V gene's germline CDR1 is SGDLS and CDR2 YYNGEE. The CDR3 region has the DNA TGTGCCAGCAGCGGGGGGACAGTGAACACTGAAGCTTTCTTT. As protein: CASSGGTVNTEAFF.

The chain carries TRBV6-5 and TRBJ2-7, with TRBD2 as a possible D gene (5 bases). V was clipped by 6 bases and J by 2 bases, with 17 bases between them. Germline V gene lookup returns CDR1 MNHEY and CDR2 SVGAGI. The CDR3 sequence is 15 residues long. CDR3: CASRSTRLSAYEQYF. CDR3 coding DNA: TGTGCCAGCAGGTCTACCAGGCTTAGCGCCTACGAGCAGTACTTC.

The chain combines TRBV7-6 with TRBJ2-2; 14 nucleotides line up with TRBD2. Germline lookup yields CDR1 SGHVS and CDR2 FNYEAQ. V lost 1 base to trimming and J lost 4 bases; unmatched junction nucleotides: 8. The CDR3 has 19 residues. CDR3 bases: TGTGCCAGCAGCTTAGTTTTAGGACTAGCGGGAGGAAGCACCGGGGAGCTGTTTTTT. Translation: CASSLVLGLAGGSTGELFF.

The V call is TRBV14, the J call TRBJ1-1; no clear D gene. Germline lookup yields CDR1 SGHDN and CDR2 FVKESK. The CDR3 length is 14 residues. V was trimmed by 5 bases and J by 1 base, leaving 11 bases between them. CDR3: CASSDRRRNTEAFF. The CDR3 bases are TGTGCCAGCAGCGATAGACGGAGGAACACTGAAGCTTTCTTT.

Details on this clone: Relative to the germline gene, one junction end is altered; a read error may explain this. The chain couples TRBV30 to TRBJ2-1; maybe TRBD2 (5 bases). The CDR3 length is 12 residues. Germline lookup yields CDR1 GTSNPN and CDR2 SVGIG (reference sequence). The CDR3 sequence: CAWSVLEVPVVF. The CDR3 DNA sequence: TGTGCCTGGAGTGTACTGGAGGTTCCTGTGGTCTTC. Filled out from reference TRBV30 and TRBJ2-1, the complete variable domain reads SQTIHQWPATLVQPVGSPLSLECTVEGTSNPNLYWYRQAAGRGLQLLFYSVGIGQISSEVPQNLSASRPQDRQFILSSKKLLLSDSGFYLCAWSVLEVPVVFGPGTRLTVL.

V usage is TRBV14 and J usage is TRBJ2-7; 9 nucleotides line up with TRBD2. The CDR3 is made up of 13 amino acids. V was pared by 8 bases and J by 2 bases, with 4 bases of the junction left unmatched. The germline gives CDR1 SGHDN, CDR2 FVKESK. CDR3 sequence reads: CASRREGPYEQYF. The CDR3 DNA is TGTGCCAGCCGGCGGGAGGGCCCCTACGAGCAGTACTTC.

V is TRBV5-4 and J is TRBJ2-6; 8 positions match TRBD1. Germline V gene sequence: CDR1 SGHNT, CDR2 YYREEE (reference sequence). CDR3 length: 16 amino acids. The junction had 8 bases not matched to a gene; V was cut back by 5 bases and J by 4 bases. CDR3 nucleotides: TGTGCCAGCAGTCTACAGGGGGGCGTGGGGGCCAACGTCCTGACTTTC. Amino acid sequence: CASSLQGGVGANVLTF.

V usage is TRBV9 and J usage is TRBJ1-1, with TRBD1 identical over 7 bases. The junction had 11 bases not matched to a gene; V was cut back by 4 bases and J by 5 bases. Germline V gene data show CDR1 as SGDLS and CDR2 as YYNGEE. The length of the CDR3 is 15 residues. CDR3 nucleotides: TGTGCCAGCAGCCCCCAGGGGGTGATGGGTACTGAAGCTTTCTTT. It translates to CASSPQGVMGTEAFF.

The rearrangement links TRBV4-1 to TRBJ1-6, with D unresolved. The CDR3 sequence is 17 residues long. CDR1 and CDR2 from the germline V gene are MGHRA and YSYEKL. V lost 4 bases and J 0 bases, leaving 13 bases between the germline ends. The CDR3 DNA reads TGCGCCAGCAGCCCAGAGTTTAGGAGCTCCTATAATTCACCCCTCCACTTT. Residues: CASSPEFRSSYNSPLHF.

V gene TRBV18 combines with J gene TRBJ1-1; perhaps TRBD1 as D (6 bases). The CDR3 runs 16 residues. Trimming took 4 bases from V and 4 from J, leaving 19 bases between them. Germline CDR1 is KGHSH and CDR2 is LQKENI. The CDR3 DNA reads TGTGCCAGCTCACTAGGTACAGGGCAGGGCGCCACTGAAGCTTTCTTT. It yields the protein CASSLGTGQGATEAFF.

The chain is built from TRBV11-2 and TRBJ2-2; 10 bases fit TRBD2. CDR1 SGHAT and CDR2 FQNNGV come from the germline V gene. The CDR3 is 16 residues long. With 5 bases clipped from V and 4 bases from J, the junction kept 7 bases outside the gene matches. The CDR3 reads CASSPISGGSTGELFF. The CDR3 DNA sequence: TGTGCCAGCAGCCCTATTAGCGGGGGGAGCACCGGGGAGCTGTTTTTT.

A word on this clone: The junction differs from germline at one of its ends, possibly a read error. The J gene is TRBJ2-7, the V gene TRBV20-1, with TRBD2 matching 8 bases. The CDR3 loop spans 10 amino acids. The germline V gene has CDR1 DFQATT and CDR2 SNEGSKA (reference sequence). The CDR3 coding sequence is TGCAGTGCTAGAGTAGCGGGACAAACCTTC. Protein sequence: CSARVAGQTF.

The chain has TRBV7-2 and TRBJ1-2; tentative D call: TRBD1 (6 bases). Germline V gene data show CDR1 as SGHTA and CDR2 as FQGNSA. Trimming took off 3 bases at V and 7 bases at J, with 12 bases between the two ends. The CDR3 has 13 residues. This CDR3 reads CASSFMGASGYTF. CDR3 in DNA: TGTGCCAGCAGCTTTATGGGGGCAAGTGGCTACACCTTC.

The chain has TRBV5-6 and TRBJ2-7; 7 bases are a match to TRBD2. The J segment lost 2 bases and the V segment lost 0 bases, leaving 8 bases of the junction unmatched. The V gene's germline CDR1 is SGHDT and CDR2 YYEEEE. This CDR3 spans 16 amino acids. CDR3 amino acids: CASSLAAGEIAYEQYF. DNA of the CDR3: TGTGCCAGCAGCTTGGCCGCGGGGGAGATCGCCTACGAGCAGTACTTC.

This chain links TRBV15 with TRBJ2-7; 8 nucleotides align to TRBD1. CDR3 size: 12 residues. V lost 6 bases to trimming and J lost 3 bases; unmatched junction nucleotides: 1. Looked up from germline, CDR1 is LNHNV and CDR2 is YYDKDF (reference sequence). CDR3 nucleotides: TGTGCCACCAGTGGACAGGGCTACGAGCAGTACTTC. This translates into CATSGQGYEQYF. Using reference TRBV15 and TRBJ2-7 for the parts outside the CDR3, the full variable domain is DAMVIQNPRYQVTQFGKPVTLSCSQTLNHNVMYWYQQKSSQAPKLLFHYYDKDFNNEADTPDNFQSRRPNTSFCFLDIRSPGLGDTAMYLCATSGQGYEQYFGPGTRLTVT.

The J gene is TRBJ1-6, the V gene TRBV9, with TRBD1 as a possible D gene (6 bases). The germline V and J ends were trimmed by 0 bases and 7 bases, with 8 bases remaining between them. The CDR3 sequence is 14 residues long. Germline lookup yields CDR1 SGDLS and CDR2 YYNGEE. CDR3 protein: CASSVGQANSPLHF. CDR3 nucleotide sequence: TGTGCCAGCAGCGTAGGACAGGCCAATTCACCCCTCCACTTT.

V usage is TRBV4-3 and J usage is TRBJ1-3; a possible D gene is TRBD1 (5 bases). The ends were cut back, 1 base at V and 2 bases at J, with 12 bases in the middle. Germline V lookup: CDR1 LGHNA, CDR2 YSLEER. The CDR3 is 16 residues long. The CDR3 coding sequence is TGCGCCAGCAGCCAAGTTGGTGTAGGGGCTGGAAACACCATATATTTT. Translation: CASSQVGVGAGNTIYF.

The V call is TRBV19, the J call TRBJ1-1, with 9 bases lining up with TRBD1. CDR1 and CDR2 (germline): LNHDA, SQIVND (reference sequence). V lost 7 bases to trimming and J lost 6 bases; unmatched junction nucleotides: 12. This CDR3 contains 15 residues. In DNA, the CDR3 is TGTGCCAGTACCCCGGGACAGGGATCGGTAGCTGAAGCTTTCTTT. It translates to CASTPGQGSVAEAFF.

V gene TRBV30 combines with J gene TRBJ2-7; D remains ambiguous. V lost 0 bases to trimming and J lost 4 bases, with 4 bases between them. The CDR3 has 11 residues. Looked up from germline, CDR1 is GTSNPN and CDR2 is SVGIG (reference sequence). The CDR3 nucleotides are TGTGCCTGGAGTGTACAATACGAGCAGTACTTC. As protein: CAWSVQYEQYF.

The rearrangement links TRBV5-5 to TRBJ2-7, with TRBD1 identical over 8 bases. The CDR3 loop spans 15 amino acids. Germline CDR1 SGHKS, CDR2 YYEKEE (reference sequence). Trimming removed 5 bases from V and 2 bases from J; junction bases left unmatched: 9. CDR3 nucleotides: TGTGCCAGCAGATCCACCGGGACAGGAACCTACGAGCAGTACTTC. This sequence encodes CASRSTGTGTYEQYF. Full variable domain (remainder filled in from reference TRBV5-5 and TRBJ2-7): DAGVTQSPTHLIKTRGQQVTLRCSPISGHKSVSWYQQVLGQGPQFIFQYYEKEERGRGNFPDRFSARQFPNYSSELNVNALLLGDSALYLCASRSTGTGTYEQYFGPGTRLTVT.

The rearrangement joins TRBV9 to TRBJ1-1, with 7 bases aligning to TRBD1. V dropped 4 bases and J dropped 1; count of bases not matched to a gene: 10. Germline V CDR1 and CDR2: SGDLS, YYNGEE. The CDR3 has 16 residues. CDR3 loop: CASSPRGTARNTEAFF. In DNA form, the CDR3 reads TGTGCCAGCAGCCCTAGAGGGACAGCGAGGAACACTGAAGCTTTCTTT. The whole variable domain, remainder taken from reference TRBV9 and TRBJ1-1, is DSGVTQTPKHLITATGQRVTLRCSPRSGDLSVYWYQQSLDQGLQFLIQYYNGEERAKGNILERFSAQQFPDLHSELNLSSLELGDSALYFCASSPRGTARNTEAFFGQGTRLTVV.

The gene calls are TRBV27 and TRBJ1-1; D is undetermined. CDR3 length: 13 residues. Trimming cost V 2 bases and J 5 bases, with 9 bases left between them. Germline assignment: CDR1 MNHEY and CDR2 SMNVEV (reference sequence). CDR3 sequence (DNA): TGTGCCAGCAGTTTAAAAGCGGGGACTGAAGCTTTCTTT. The encoded protein is CASSLKAGTEAFF.

Here the CDR3 reads CASSLLRDSRNNEQFF. CDR3 DNA: TGTGCCAGCAGCTTATTAAGGGACAGCCGAAACAATGAGCAGTTCTTC. V is TRBV7-9 and J is TRBJ2-1; the match to TRBD1 covers 7 bases. This CDR3 is 16 amino acids long. With 2 bases clipped from V and 5 bases from J, the junction kept 9 bases outside the gene matches. CDR1 is SEHNR, CDR2 FQNEAQ, per germline (reference sequence).

CDR3 DNA: TGTGCCAGCAGTTTCTCTAGCGGAGGGGCCCAAGAGACCCAGTACTTC. It yields the protein CASSFSSGGAQETQYF. The chain is built from TRBV6-5 and TRBJ2-5, with 7 bases fitting TRBD2. Trimming at V came to 4 bases and at J to 1 base, leaving 9 bases not matched to a gene. CDR3 length: 16 residues. Per germline, CDR1 MNHEY and CDR2 SVGAGI.

This chain uses TRBV4-1 with TRBJ2-3; 11 bases align to TRBD2. The V gene end was trimmed by 0 bases and the J gene end by 2 bases; junction bases not matched to a gene: 7. Per germline, CDR1 MGHRA and CDR2 YSYEKL. The CDR3 runs to 18 residues. The CDR3 sequence is CASSQDPGLAANTDTQYF. CDR3 nucleotide sequence: TGCGCCAGCAGCCAAGACCCGGGACTAGCGGCCAACACAGATACGCAGTATTTT.